This record concerns one T cell receptor beta chain sequence. Its antigen is still unknown. This record belongs to a study of T cell repertoires in cytomegalovirus infection. Study details: Indications came from public TCR beta signatures; they pointed to CMV infection and to a matching HLA type. Findings and caveats of the study: The ex vivo response was dominated by HLA-C-restricted CMV-specific TCR beta clonotypes. Identification of carriers of CMV plus the relevant HLA was achieved through cumulative public TCR beta family frequency.

TCRdb reprocessed the reads with MiXCR, giving one entry per CDR3 protein. The profile shows more than 400,000 distinct CDR3 sequences, 26% of them singletons. Material for sequencing was PBMCs. The sequence was obtained from a human donor in good health (CMV status not recorded). Some clones in this sample may be carry-over from other donors' samples.

Written as DNA, the CDR3 is TGCAGTGGGGCGACTAGCGGGAGCACAGATACGCAGTATTTT. Translating it yields CSGATSGSTDTQYF. This sequence joins TRBV20-1 and TRBJ2-3; 10 bases agree with TRBD2. Germline CDR1 reads DFQATT; CDR2 reads SNEGSKA (reference sequence). The CDR3 loop spans 14 amino acids. V was clipped by 7 bases and J by 0 bases; unmatched bases: 4.